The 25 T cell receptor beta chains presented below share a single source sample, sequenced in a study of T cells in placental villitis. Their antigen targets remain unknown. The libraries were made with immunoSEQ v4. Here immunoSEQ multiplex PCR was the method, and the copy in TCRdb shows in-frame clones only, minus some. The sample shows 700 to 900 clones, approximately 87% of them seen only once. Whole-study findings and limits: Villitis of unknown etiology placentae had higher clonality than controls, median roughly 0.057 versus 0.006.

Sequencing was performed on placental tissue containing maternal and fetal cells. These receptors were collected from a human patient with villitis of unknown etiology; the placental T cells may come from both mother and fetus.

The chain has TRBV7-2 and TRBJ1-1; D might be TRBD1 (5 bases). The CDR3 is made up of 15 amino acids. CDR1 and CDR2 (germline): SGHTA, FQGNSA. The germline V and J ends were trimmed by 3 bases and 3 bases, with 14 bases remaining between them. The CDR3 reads CASSLGGQGYTEAFF. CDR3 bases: TGTGCCAGCAGCTTGGGTGGGCAGGGCTACACTGAAGCTTTCTTT.

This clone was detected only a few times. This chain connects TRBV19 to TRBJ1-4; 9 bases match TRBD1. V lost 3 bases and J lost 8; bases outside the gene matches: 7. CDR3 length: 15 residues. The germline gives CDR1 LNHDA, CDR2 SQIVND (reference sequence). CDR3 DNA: TGTGCCAGTAGTATCGGGACAGGGAGGCGCGAAAAACTGTTTTTT. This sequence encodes CASSIGTGRREKLFF.

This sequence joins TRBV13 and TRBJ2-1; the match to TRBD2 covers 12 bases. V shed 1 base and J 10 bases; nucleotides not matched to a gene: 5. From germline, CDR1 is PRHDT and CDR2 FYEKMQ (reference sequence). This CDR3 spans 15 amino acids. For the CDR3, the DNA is TGTGCCAGCAGCTTAGACGGACTAGCGGGATGGGAGCAGTTCTTC. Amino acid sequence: CASSLDGLAGWEQFF.

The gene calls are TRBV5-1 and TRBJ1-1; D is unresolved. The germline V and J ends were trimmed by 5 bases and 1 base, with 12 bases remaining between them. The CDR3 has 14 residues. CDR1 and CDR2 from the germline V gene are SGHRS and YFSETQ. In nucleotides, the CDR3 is TGCGCCAGCAGGGTGAACCTGGGGAACACTGAAGCTTTCTTT. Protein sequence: CASRVNLGNTEAFF.

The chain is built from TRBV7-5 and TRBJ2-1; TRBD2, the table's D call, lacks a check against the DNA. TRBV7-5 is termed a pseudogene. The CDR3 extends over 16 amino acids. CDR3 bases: TGTGCCAGATGGACCTTAAAAGCGGATTCCTACAATGAGCAGTTCTTC. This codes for CARWTLKADSYNEQFF.

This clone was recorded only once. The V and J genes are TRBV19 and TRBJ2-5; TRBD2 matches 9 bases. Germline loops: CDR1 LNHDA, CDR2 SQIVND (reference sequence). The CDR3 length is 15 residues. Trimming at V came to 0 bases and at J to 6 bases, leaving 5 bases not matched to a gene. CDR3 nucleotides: TGTGCCAGTAGTATAGATAGCGGGGGTAGGAAGACCCAGTACTTC. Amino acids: CASSIDSGGRKTQYF.

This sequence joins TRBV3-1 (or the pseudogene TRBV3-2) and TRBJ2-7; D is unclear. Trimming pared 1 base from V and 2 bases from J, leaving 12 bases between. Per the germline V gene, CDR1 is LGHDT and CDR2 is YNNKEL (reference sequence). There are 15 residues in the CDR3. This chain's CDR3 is CASSQGFDLPYEQYF. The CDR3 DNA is TGTGCCAGCAGCCAAGGATTTGACTTACCCTACGAGCAGTACTTC.

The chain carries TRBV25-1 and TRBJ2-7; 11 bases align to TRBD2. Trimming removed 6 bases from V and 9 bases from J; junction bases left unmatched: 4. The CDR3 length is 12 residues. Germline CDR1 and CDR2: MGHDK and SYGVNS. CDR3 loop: CASRTSGTVQYF. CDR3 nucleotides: TGTGCCAGCAGGACTAGCGGGACAGTGCAGTACTTC.

CDR3 loop: CASMGLFAGNTIYF. CDR3 sequence (DNA): TGTGCCAGCATGGGGTTATTCGCTGGAAACACCATATATTTT. This rearrangement joins TRBV2 to TRBJ1-3; D is ambiguous. CDR1 is SNHLY, CDR2 FYNNEI, per germline. Trimming took 7 bases from V and 2 from J, leaving 12 bases between them. This CDR3 has 14 amino acids.

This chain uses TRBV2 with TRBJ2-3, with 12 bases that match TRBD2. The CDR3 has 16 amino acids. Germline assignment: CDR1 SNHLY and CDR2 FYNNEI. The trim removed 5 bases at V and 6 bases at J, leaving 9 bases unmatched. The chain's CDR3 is CASSHRTSGIEDTQYF. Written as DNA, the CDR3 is TGTGCCAGCAGTCATAGGACTAGCGGGATTGAGGATACGCAGTATTTT.

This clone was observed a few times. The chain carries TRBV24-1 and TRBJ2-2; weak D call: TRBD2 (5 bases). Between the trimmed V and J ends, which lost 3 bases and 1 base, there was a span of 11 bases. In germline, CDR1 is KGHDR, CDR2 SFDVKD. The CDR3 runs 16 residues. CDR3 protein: CATSDPEGRNTGELFF. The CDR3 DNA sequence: TGTGCCACCAGTGATCCCGAAGGGAGGAACACCGGGGAGCTGTTTTTT.

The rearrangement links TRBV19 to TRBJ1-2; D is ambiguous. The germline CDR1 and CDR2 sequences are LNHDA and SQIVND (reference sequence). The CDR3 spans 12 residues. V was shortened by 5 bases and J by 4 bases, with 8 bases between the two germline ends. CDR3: CASSLGFYGYTF. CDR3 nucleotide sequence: TGTGCCAGTAGTCTCGGGTTCTATGGCTACACCTTC.

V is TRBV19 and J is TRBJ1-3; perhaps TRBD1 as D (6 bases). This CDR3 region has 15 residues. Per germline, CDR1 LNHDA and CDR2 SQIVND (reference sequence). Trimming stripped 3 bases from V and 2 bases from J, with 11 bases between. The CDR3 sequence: CASSISGGPGNTIYF. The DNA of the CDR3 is TGTGCCAGTAGTATCTCCGGGGGGCCTGGAAACACCATATATTTT. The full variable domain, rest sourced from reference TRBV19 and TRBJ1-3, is DGGITQSPKYLFRKEGQNVTLSCEQNLNHDAMYWYRQDPGQGLRLIYYSQIVNDFQKGDIAEGYSVSREKKESFPLTVTSAQKNPTAFYLCASSISGGPGNTIYFGEGSWLTVV.

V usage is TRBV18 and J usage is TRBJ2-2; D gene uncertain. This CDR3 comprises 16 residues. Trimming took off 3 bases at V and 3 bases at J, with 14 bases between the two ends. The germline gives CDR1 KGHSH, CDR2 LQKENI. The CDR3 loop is CASSPSHNTYTGELFF. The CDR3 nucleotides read TGTGCCAGCTCACCCTCCCACAATACATACACCGGGGAGCTGTTTTTT.

DNA for the CDR3: TGTGCCAGCAGCTTGAATATCGCCGGGGAGCTGTTTTTT. Encoded protein: CASSLNIAGELFF. This chain joins TRBV5-8 and TRBJ2-2; D gene unclear. The V end was cut by 1 base, the J end by 6 bases, with 7 bases between. Germline-derived CDR1 and CDR2 are SGHTS and YDEGEE. This CDR3 comprises 13 residues.

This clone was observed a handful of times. The CDR3 DNA is TGTGCCATCAGTGAGTCGGACATGCATACCTACGAGCAGTACTTC. It yields the protein CAISESDMHTYEQYF. V is TRBV10-3 and J is TRBJ2-7; possibly TRBD1 for D (5 bases). Germline V gives CDR1 ENHRY, CDR2 SYGVKD. V lost 0 bases to trimming and J lost 2 bases, with 11 bases between them. The CDR3 sequence is 15 residues long.

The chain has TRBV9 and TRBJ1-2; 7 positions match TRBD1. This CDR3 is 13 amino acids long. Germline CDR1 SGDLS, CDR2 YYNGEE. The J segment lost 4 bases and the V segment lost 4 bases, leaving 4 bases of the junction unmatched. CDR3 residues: CASSPSGGYGYTF. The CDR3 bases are TGTGCCAGCAGCCCGTCAGGGGGCTATGGCTACACCTTC. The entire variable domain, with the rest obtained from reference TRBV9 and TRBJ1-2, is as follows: DSGVTQTPKHLITATGQRVTLRCSPRSGDLSVYWYQQSLDQGLQFLIQYYNGEERAKGNILERFSAQQFPDLHSELNLSSLELGDSALYFCASSPSGGYGYTFGSGTRLTVV.

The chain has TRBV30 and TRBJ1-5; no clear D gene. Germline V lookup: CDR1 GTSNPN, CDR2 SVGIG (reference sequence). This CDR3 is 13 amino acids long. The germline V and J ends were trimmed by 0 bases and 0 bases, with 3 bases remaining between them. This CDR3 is CAWSVGSNQPQHF. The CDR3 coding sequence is TGTGCCTGGAGTGTAGGTAGCAATCAGCCCCAGCATTTT.

The CDR3 bases are TGCGCCAGCAGCCAAGACCCCGACGGGGGGGTTGGTAATTGGCCCCTCCACTTT. Translated: CASSQDPDGGVGNWPLHF. The chain couples TRBV4-1 to TRBJ1-6; D might be TRBD1 (5 bases). CDR3 length: 18 residues. Trimming took off 0 bases at V and 13 bases at J, with 25 bases between the two ends. Germline assignment: CDR1 MGHRA and CDR2 YSYEKL.

The CDR3 protein is CSVGGLAVSTDTQYF. CDR3 coding DNA: TGCAGCGTGGGTGGACTAGCGGTTAGCACAGATACGCAGTATTTT. This sequence joins TRBV29-1 and TRBJ2-3, with 10 bases lining up with TRBD2. The germline gives CDR1 SQVTM, CDR2 ANQGSEA. The CDR3 runs to 15 residues. V trimming: 6 bases; J trimming: 0 bases; junction bases outside the gene matches: 6.

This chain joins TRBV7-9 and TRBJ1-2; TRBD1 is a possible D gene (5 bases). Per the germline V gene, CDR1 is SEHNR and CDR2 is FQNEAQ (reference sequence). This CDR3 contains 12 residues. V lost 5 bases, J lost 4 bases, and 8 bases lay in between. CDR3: CASSRQLYGYTF. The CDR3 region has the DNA TGTGCCAGCAGCCGACAGCTCTATGGCTACACCTTC.

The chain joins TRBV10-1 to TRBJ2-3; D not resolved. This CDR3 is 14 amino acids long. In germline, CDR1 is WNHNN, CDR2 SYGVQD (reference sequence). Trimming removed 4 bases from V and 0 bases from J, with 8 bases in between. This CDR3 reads CASSALASTDTQYF. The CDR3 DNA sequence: TGCGCCAGCAGTGCACTGGCTAGCACAGATACGCAGTATTTT.

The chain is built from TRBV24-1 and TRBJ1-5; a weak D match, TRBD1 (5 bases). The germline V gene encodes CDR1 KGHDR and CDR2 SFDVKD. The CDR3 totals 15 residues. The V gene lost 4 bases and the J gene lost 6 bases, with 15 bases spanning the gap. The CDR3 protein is CATSDRQGGRQPQHF. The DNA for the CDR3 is TGTGCCACCAGTGACAGGCAGGGAGGTCGTCAGCCCCAGCATTTT.

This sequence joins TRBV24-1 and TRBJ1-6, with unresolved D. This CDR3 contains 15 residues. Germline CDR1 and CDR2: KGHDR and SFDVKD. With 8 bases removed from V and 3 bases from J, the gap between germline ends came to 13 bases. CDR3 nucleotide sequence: TGTGCCACCATAGTCCAGGCGGACTATAATTCACCCCTCCACTTT. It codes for CATIVQADYNSPLHF.

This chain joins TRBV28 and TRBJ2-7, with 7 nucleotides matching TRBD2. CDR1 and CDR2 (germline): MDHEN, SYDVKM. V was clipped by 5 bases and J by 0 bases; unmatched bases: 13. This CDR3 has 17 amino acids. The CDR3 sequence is CASSAIPGTTYSYEQYF. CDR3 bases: TGTGCCAGCAGTGCCATTCCCGGGACTACCTACTCCTACGAGCAGTACTTC.